This T cell receptor beta chain comes out of a study of lymphopenia after photon versus proton radiotherapy. Concerning this clone: Its antigen is undetermined.

General observations from the study: After lymphocyte nadir, photon-treated repertoires showed oligoclonal expansion, especially CD8+ Temra.

V was clipped by 1 base and J by 1 base, with 7 bases between them. This CDR3 comprises 14 residues. Germline V gives CDR1 SGHNT, CDR2 YENEEA. Sequencing was performed with immunoSEQ multiplex PCR; in TCRdb, only in-frame clones are kept and a portion is missing. Of approximately 7,300 clones in the sample, 85% to 95% are singletons; the top ten hold 1.5% to 2%. The sequences come from peripheral blood, collected from a patient treated with photon-based radiotherapy. This sequence originates from a woman between 50 and 59 years old with cholangiocarcinoma. The rearrangement joins TRBV11-3 to TRBJ1-1; no clear D gene. The CDR3 DNA is TGTGCCAGCAGCTTAGGAGGGCGGAACACTGAAGCTTTCTTT. Translation: CASSLGGRNTEAFF.